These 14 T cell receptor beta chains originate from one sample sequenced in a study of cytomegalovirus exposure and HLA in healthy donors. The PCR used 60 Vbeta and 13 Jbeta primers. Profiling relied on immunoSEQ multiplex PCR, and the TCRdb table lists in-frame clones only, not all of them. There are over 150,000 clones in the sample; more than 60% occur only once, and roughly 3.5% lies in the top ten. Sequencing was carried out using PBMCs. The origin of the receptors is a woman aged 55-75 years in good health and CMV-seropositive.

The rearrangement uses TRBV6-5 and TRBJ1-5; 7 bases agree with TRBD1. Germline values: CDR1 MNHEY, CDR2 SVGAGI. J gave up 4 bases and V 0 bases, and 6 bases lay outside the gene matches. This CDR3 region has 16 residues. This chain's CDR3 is CASSYSRNRGNQPQHF. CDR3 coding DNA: TGTGCCAGCAGTTACTCCCGTAACAGGGGAAATCAGCCCCAGCATTTT.

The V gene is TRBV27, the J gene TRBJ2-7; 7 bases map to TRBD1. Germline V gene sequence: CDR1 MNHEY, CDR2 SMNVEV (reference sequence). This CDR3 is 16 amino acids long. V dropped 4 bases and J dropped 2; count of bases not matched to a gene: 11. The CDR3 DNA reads TGTGCCAGCAGTTCACTCTGGACAGGCCCCCCCTACGAGCAGTACTTC. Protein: CASSSLWTGPPYEQYF.

The CDR3 DNA sequence: TGTGCCAGTAGTCCAACCTCTAGCGGGAAAACCTACGAGCAGTACTTC. It translates to CASSPTSSGKTYEQYF. The rearrangement joins TRBV19 to TRBJ2-7; 9 nucleotides line up with TRBD2. This CDR3 is 16 amino acids long. The J segment lost 2 bases and the V segment lost 5 bases, leaving 10 bases of the junction unmatched. Germline V lookup: CDR1 LNHDA, CDR2 SQIVND (reference sequence). Complete variable domain (other parts from reference TRBV19 and TRBJ2-7): DGGITQSPKYLFRKEGQNVTLSCEQNLNHDAMYWYRQDPGQGLRLIYYSQIVNDFQKGDIAEGYSVSREKKESFPLTVTSAQKNPTAFYLCASSPTSSGKTYEQYFGPGTRLTVT.

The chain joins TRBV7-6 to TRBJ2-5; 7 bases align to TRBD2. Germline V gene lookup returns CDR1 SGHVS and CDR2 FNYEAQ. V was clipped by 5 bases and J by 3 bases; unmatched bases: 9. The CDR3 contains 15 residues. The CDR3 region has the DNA TGTGCCAGCAGCCAGAACCCCCTAGCGGAAGAGACCCAGTACTTC. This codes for CASSQNPLAEETQYF.

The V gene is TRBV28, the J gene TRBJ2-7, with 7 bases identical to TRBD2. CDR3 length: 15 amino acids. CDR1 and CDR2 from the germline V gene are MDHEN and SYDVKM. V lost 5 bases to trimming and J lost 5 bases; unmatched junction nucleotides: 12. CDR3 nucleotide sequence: TGTGCCAGCAGTCCTGCCGGTAGAGCGGGGAACGAGCAGTACTTC. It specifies CASSPAGRAGNEQYF.

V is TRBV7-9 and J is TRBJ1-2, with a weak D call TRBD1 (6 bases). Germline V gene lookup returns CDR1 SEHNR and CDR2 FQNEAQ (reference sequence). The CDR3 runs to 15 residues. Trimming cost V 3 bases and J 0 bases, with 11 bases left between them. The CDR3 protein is CASSFQTGANYGYTF. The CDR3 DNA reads TGTGCCAGCAGCTTCCAGACAGGAGCTAACTATGGCTACACCTTC.

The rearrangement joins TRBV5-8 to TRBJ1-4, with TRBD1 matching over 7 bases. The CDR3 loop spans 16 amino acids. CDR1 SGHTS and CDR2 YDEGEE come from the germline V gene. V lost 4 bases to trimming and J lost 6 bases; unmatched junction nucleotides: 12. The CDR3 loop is CASSPGQENFYEKLFF. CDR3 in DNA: TGTGCCAGCAGCCCCGGACAGGAGAACTTCTATGAAAAACTGTTTTTT.

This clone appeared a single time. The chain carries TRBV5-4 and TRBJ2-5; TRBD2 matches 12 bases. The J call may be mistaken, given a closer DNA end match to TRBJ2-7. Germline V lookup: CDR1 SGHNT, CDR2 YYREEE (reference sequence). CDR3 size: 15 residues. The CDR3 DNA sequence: TGTGCCAGCAGCTTGGATGGACTAGCGGGATACGAGCAGTACTTC. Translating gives CASSLDGLAGYEQYF.

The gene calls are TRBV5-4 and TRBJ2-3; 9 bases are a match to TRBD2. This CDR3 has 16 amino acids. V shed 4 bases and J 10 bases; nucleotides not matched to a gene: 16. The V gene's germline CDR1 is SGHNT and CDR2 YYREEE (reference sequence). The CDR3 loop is CASSPRGGGAFQPQYF. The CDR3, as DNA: TGTGCCAGCAGCCCCAGGGGCGGGGGGGCCTTTCAGCCGCAGTATTTT.

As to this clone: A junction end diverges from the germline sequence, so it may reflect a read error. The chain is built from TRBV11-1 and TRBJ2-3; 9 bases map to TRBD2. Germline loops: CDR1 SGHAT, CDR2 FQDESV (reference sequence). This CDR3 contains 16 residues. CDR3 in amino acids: CASSLRLAGSTDAQYF. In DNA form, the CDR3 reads TGTGCCAGCAGCTTACGGCTAGCGGGAAGCACAGATGCGCAGTATTTT.

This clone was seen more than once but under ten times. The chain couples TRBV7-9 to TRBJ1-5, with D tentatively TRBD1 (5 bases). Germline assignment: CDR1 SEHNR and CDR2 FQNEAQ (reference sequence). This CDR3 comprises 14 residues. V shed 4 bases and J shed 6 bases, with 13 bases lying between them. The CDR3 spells CASSSDGGSQPQHF. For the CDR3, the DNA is TGTGCCAGCAGCTCCGACGGGGGGAGTCAGCCCCAGCATTTT.

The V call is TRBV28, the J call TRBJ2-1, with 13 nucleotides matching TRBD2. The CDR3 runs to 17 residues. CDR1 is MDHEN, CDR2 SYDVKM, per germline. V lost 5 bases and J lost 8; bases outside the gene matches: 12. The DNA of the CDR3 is TGTGCCAGCAGTCCAACCCCACTAGCGGGAGGGCCTGATGAGCAGTTCTTC. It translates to CASSPTPLAGGPDEQFF.

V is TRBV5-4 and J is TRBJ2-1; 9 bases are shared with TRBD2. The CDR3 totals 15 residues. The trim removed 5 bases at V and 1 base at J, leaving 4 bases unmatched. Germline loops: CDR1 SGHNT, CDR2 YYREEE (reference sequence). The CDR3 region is CASRLTSGSYNEQFF. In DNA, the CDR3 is TGTGCCAGCAGACTCACTAGCGGGTCCTACAATGAGCAGTTCTTC.

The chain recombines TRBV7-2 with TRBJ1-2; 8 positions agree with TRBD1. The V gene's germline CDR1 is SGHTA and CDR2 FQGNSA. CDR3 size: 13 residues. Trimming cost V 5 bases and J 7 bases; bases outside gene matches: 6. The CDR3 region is CASSPTGAGGYTF. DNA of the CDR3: TGTGCCAGCAGCCCGACAGGGGCAGGTGGCTACACCTTC.